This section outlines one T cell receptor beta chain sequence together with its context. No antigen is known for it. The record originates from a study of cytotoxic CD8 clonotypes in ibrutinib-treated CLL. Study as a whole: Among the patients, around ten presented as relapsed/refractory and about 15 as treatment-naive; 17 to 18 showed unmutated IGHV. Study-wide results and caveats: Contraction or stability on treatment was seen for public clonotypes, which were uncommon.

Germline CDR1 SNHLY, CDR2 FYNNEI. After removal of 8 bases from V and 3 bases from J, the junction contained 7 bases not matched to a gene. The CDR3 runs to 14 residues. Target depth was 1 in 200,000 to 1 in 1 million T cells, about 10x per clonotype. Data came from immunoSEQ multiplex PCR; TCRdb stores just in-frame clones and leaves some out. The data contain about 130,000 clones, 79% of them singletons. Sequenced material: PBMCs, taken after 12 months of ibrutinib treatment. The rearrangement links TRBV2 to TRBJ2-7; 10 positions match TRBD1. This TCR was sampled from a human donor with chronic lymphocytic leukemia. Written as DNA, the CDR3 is TGTGCCAGCGCGAGGACAGGGGGGATCTACGAGCAGTACTTC. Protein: CASARTGGIYEQYF.